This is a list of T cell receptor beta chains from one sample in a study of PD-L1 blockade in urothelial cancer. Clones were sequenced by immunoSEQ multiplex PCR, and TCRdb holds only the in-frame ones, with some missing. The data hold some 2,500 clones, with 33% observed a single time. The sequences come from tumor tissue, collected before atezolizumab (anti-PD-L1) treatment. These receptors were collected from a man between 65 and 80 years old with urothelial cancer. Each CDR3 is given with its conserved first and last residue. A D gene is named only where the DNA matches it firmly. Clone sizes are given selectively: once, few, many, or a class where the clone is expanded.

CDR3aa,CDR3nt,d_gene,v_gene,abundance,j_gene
CASSSGQGARSYGYTF,TGTGCCAGCAGTTCGGGACAGGGGGCGCGCTCCTATGGCTACACCTTC,TRBD1,TRBV28,NA,TRBJ1-2
CSVDGQGREQFF,TGCAGCGTTGATGGACAGGGAAGGGAGCAGTTCTTC,TRBD1,TRBV29-1,NA,TRBJ2-1
CASSYGQGKNTGELFF,TGTGCCAGCAGTTACGGGCAGGGGAAAAACACCGGGGAGCTGTTTTTT,NA,TRBV6-8,few,TRBJ2-2
CAWSGRTRIGGELFF,TGTGCCTGGAGTGGACGGACTAGAATCGGCGGGGAGCTGTTTTTT,TRBD2,TRBV30,NA,TRBJ2-2
CASSSGQKYSPLHF,TGTGCCAGCAGTTCGGGACAGAAGTATTCACCCCTCCACTTT,TRBD1,TRBV28,few,TRBJ1-6
CAWSVGLMNTEAFF,TGTGCCTGGAGTGTCGGGCTCATGAACACTGAAGCTTTCTTT,NA,TRBV30,few,TRBJ1-1
CAIGQGGNSNQPQHF,TGTGCCATCGGTCAGGGAGGGAATAGCAATCAGCCCCAGCATTTT,NA,TRBV6-8,medium-sized,TRBJ1-5
CVRSLVYRDYDSPLHF,TGTGTCAGAAGCTTAGTGTACAGGGACTACGATTCACCCCTCCACTTT,NA,TRBV7-5,few,TRBJ1-6
CASSWGTGAYNEQFF,TGTGCCAGCAGCTGGGGGACAGGGGCCTACAATGAGCAGTTCTTC,TRBD1,TRBV11-3,medium-sized,TRBJ2-1
CASSLGWGWYEQYF,TGTGCCAGCAGCTTAGGGTGGGGATGGTACGAGCAGTACTTC,NA,TRBV11-3,few,TRBJ2-7
CASSSGGSVGWKGFF,TGTGCCAGCAGTTCAGGGGGATCGGTCGGTTGGAAGGGGTTTTTT,TRBD1,TRBV28,NA,TRBJ1-4
CATSPREGIRYEQYF,TGTGCCACCAGCCCACGAGAGGGCATACGGTACGAGCAGTACTTC,NA,TRBV15,large,TRBJ2-7
CASSPRTGETSPLHF,TGTGCCAGCAGTCCCAGGACAGGAGAGACTTCACCCCTCCACTTT,TRBD1,TRBV28,large,TRBJ1-6
CASSWDRGEKLFF,TGTGCCAGCAGTTGGGACAGGGGGGAAAAACTGTTTTTT,TRBD1,TRBV6-8,NA,TRBJ1-4
CASSQQWQGTEAFF,TGCGCCAGCAGCCAACAATGGCAGGGCACTGAAGCTTTCTTT,NA,TRBV1,few,TRBJ1-1
CASRDGGLFQGTDTQYF,TGTGCCAGTAGGGACGGGGGGCTCTTTCAAGGCACAGATACGCAGTATTTT,NA,TRBV19,few,TRBJ2-3
CAIRRVSDYEQYF,TGTGCCATCAGGAGGGTGAGCGATTACGAGCAGTACTTC,NA,TRBV10-3,NA,TRBJ2-7
CASTMTRANTEAFF,TGTGCCAGTACTATGACACGGGCGAACACTGAAGCTTTCTTT,NA,TRBV19,NA,TRBJ1-1
CASSESSRWRKLFF,TGCGCCAGCAGTGAGTCTAGCCGCTGGAGAAAACTGTTTTTT,NA,TRBV10-2,NA,TRBJ1-4
CASSTPDRLAKNIQYF,TGTGCCAGCAGCACCCCGGACAGACTAGCCAAAAACATTCAGTACTTC,NA,TRBV6-4,NA,TRBJ2-4
CASFGQGPYEQYF,TGCGCCAGCTTTGGACAGGGACCCTACGAGCAGTACTTC,TRBD1,TRBV10-2,NA,TRBJ2-7
CASSESRAEGTGELFF,TGTGCCAGCAGTGAATCCAGGGCAGAGGGCACCGGGGAGCTGTTTTTT,NA,TRBV25-1,once,TRBJ2-2
CASSPGQGYEQYF,TGTGCCAGCAGTCCTGGACAGGGCTACGAGCAGTACTTC,TRBD1,TRBV28,NA,TRBJ2-7
CATSRGQGSHEQYF,TGTGCCACCAGCAGAGGTCAGGGGAGCCACGAGCAGTACTTC,NA,TRBV15,NA,TRBJ2-7
CASSVPQPGQTTYEQYF,TGTGCCAGTAGTGTCCCTCAACCGGGACAGACGACCTACGAGCAGTACTTC,TRBD1,TRBV19,NA,TRBJ2-7
CASSAMRQETQYF,TGTGCCAGCAGCGCAATGAGACAAGAGACCCAGTACTTC,NA,TRBV6-8,few,TRBJ2-5